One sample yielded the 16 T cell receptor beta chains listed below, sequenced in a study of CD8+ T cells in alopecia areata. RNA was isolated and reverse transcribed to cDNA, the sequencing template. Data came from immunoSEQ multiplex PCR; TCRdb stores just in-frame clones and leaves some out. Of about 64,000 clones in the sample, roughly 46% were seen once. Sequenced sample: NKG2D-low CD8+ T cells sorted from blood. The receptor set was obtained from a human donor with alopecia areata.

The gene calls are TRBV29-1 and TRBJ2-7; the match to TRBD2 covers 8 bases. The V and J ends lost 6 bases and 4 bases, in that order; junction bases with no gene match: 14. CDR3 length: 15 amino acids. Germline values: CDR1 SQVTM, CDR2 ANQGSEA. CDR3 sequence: CSVRSGSGRAYEQYF. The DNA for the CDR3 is TGCAGCGTCCGTTCCGGGAGCGGGAGAGCGTACGAGCAGTACTTC.

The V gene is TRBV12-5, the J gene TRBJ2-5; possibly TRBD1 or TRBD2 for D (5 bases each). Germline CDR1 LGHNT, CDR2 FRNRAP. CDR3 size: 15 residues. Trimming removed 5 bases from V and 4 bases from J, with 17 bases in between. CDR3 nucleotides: TGTGCTAGTGGTCTAGGGACGGCCACGGCAGAGACCCAGTACTTC. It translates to CASGLGTATAETQYF.

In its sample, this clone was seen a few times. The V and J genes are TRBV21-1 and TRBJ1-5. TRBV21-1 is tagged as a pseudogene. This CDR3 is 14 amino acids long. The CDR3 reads CASRPPEFNQPQHF. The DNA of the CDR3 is TGTGCCAGCAGGCCGCCGGAGTTCAATCAGCCCCAGCATTTT.

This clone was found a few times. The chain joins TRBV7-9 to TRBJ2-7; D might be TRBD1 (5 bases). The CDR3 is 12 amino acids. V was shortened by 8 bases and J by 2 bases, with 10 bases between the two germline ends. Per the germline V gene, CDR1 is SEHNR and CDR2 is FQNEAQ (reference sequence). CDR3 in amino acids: CASRTGAYEQYF. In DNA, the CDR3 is TGTGCCAGCCGAACAGGCGCCTACGAGCAGTACTTC.

The CDR3 sequence is CASSEARANTEAFF. CDR3 sequence (DNA): TGTGCCAGCAGTGAAGCGCGGGCCAACACTGAAGCTTTCTTT. The chain uses TRBV2 and TRBJ1-1; no clear D gene. Trimming took off 0 bases at V and 2 bases at J, with 7 bases between the two ends. Germline-derived CDR1 and CDR2 are SNHLY and FYNNEI. This CDR3 contains 14 residues.

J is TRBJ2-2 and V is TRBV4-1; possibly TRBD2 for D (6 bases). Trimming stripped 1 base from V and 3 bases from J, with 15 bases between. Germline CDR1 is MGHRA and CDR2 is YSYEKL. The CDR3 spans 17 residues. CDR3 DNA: TGCGCCAGCAGCCAAGGGGTGCGGGGAACGCACACCGGGGAGCTGTTTTTT. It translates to CASSQGVRGTHTGELFF.

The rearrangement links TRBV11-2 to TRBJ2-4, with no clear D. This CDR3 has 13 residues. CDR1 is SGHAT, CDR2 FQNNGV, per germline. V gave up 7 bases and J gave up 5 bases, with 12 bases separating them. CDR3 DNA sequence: TGTGCCAGCATTGGTCGGTCGGAAAACATTCAGTACTTC. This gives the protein CASIGRSENIQYF.

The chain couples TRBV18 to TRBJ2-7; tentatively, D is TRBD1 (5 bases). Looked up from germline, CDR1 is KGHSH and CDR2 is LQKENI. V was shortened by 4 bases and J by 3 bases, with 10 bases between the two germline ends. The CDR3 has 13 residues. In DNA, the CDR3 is TGTGCCAGCTCACTGACAGTGATCTACGAGCAGTACTTC. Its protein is CASSLTVIYEQYF.

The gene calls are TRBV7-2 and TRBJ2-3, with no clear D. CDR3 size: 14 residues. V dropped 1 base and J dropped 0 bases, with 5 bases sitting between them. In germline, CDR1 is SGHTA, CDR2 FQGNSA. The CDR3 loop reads CASSLEPSTDTQYF. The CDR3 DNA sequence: TGTGCCAGCAGCTTAGAACCTAGCACAGATACGCAGTATTTT. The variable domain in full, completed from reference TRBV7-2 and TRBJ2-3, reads GAGVSQSPSNKVTEKGKDVELRCDPISGHTALYWYRQSLGQGLEFLIYFQGNSAPDKSGLPSDRFSAERTGGSVSTLTIQRTQQEDSAVYLCASSLEPSTDTQYFGPGTRLTVL.

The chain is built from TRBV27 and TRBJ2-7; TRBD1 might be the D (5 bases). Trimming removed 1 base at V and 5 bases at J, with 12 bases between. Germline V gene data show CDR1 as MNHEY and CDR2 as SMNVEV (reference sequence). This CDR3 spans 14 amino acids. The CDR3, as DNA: TGTGCCAGCAGTTTATGGCAGGGCGGCGACGAGCAGTACTTC. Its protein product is CASSLWQGGDEQYF.

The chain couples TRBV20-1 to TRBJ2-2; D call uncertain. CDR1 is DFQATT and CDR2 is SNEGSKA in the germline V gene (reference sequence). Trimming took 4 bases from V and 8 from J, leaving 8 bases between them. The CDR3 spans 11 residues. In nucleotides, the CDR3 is TGCAGTGCTACGTTAGCAGGGGAGCTGTTTTTT. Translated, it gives CSATLAGELFF.

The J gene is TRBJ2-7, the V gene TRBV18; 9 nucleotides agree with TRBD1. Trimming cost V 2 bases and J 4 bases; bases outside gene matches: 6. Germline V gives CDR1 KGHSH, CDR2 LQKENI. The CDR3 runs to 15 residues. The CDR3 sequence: CASSPNAQGAYEQYF. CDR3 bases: TGTGCCAGCTCACCAAACGCACAGGGGGCTTACGAGCAGTACTTC.

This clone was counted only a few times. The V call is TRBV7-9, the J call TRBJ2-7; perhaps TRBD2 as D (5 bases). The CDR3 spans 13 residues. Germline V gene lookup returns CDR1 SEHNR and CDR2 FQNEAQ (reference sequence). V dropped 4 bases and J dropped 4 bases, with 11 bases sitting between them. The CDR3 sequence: CASSSRTGYEQYF. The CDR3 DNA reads TGTGCCAGCAGCTCCAGGACTGGATACGAGCAGTACTTC.

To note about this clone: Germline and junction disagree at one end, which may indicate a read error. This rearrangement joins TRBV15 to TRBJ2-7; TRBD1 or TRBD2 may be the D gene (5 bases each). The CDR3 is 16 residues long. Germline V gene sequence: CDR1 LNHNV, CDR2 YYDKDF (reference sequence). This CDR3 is CATSGEGRKSSYEQYF. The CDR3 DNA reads TGTGCCACCAGCGGAGAGGGGCGGAAAAGCTCCTACGAGCAGTACTTC.

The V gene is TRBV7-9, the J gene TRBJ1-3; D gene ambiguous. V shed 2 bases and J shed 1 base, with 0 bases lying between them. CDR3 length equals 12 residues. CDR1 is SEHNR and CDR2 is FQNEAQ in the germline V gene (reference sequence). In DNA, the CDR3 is TGTGCCAGCAGCTTATCTGGAAACACCATATATTTT. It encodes CASSLSGNTIYF.

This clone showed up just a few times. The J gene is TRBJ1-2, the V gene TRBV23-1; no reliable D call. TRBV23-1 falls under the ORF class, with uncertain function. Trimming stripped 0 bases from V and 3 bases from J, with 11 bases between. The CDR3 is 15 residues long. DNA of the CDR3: TGCGCCAGCAGTCAATCGGAGGAAACTTACTATGGCTACACCTTC. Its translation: CASSQSEETYYGYTF.